This T cell receptor (beta chain) was documented in a study of shared clonotypes between healthy human individuals. The study's findings and limits: Enrolling few donors narrowed the genetic and exposure-history diversity that was represented. Sorted-subset sequencing was shown by rarefaction to be incomplete despite large depth.

With 0 bases removed from V and 3 bases from J, the gap between germline ends came to 6 bases. The CDR3 extends over 13 amino acids. Germline values: CDR1 MNHEY, CDR2 SMNVEV (reference sequence). Original processing methods: ImmunoSEQ output lacked quality scores and full-length reads, limiting matched filtering. TCRdb keeps only in-frame clones here, not all; method: immunoSEQ multiplex PCR. V, J and clone size were drawn from that table, and D and trimming were deduced from the DNA. The data show 850,000 to 1,100,000 clones, roughly 77% seen once. This clone was detected a few times. Its antigen is not identified.

The V and J genes are TRBV27 and TRBJ2-7; D is uncertain. What was sequenced was memory CD4+ T cells from PBMCs. Described subset: CD45RA-negative fraction. The clonotype originates from a man aged 18 to 35 in good health. Some clones in this sample may be carry-over from other donors' samples. The CDR3 loop is CASSLSGFYEQYF. In DNA form, the CDR3 reads TGTGCCAGCAGTTTATCAGGGTTCTACGAGCAGTACTTC.